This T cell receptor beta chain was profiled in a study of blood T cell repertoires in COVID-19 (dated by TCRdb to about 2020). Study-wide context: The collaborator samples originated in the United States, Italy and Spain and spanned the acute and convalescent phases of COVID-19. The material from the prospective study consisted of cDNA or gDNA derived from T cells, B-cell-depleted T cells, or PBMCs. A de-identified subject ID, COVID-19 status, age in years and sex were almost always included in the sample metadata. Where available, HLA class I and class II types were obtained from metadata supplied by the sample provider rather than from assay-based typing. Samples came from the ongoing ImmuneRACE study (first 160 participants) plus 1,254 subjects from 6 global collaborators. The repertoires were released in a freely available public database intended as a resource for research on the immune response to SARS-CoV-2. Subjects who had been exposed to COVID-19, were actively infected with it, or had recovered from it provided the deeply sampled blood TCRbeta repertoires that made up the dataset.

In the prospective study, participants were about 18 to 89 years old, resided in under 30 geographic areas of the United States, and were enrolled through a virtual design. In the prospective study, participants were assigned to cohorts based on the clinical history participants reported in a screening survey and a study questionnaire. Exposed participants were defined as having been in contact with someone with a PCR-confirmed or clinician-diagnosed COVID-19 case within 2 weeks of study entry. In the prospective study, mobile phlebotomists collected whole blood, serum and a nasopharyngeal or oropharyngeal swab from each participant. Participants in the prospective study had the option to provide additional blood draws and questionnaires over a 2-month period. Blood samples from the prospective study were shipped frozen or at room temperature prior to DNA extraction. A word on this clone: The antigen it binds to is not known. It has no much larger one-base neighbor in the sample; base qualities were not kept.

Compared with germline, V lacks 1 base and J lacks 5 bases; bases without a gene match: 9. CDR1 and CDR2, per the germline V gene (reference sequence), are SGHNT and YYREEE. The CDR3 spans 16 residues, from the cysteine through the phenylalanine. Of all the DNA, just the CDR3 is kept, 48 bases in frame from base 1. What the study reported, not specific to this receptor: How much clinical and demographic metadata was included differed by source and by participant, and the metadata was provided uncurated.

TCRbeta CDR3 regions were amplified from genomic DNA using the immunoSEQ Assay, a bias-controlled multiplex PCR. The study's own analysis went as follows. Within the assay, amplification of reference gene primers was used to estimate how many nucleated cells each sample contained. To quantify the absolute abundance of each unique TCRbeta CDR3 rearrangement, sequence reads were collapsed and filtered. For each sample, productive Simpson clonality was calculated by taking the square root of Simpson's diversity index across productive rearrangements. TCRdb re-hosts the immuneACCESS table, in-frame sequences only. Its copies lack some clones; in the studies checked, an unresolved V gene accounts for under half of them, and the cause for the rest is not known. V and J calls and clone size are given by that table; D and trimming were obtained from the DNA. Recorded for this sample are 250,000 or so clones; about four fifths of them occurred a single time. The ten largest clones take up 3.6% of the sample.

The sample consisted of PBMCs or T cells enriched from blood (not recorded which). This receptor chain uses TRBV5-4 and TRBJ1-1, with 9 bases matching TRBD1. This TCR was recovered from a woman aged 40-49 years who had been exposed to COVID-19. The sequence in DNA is TGTGCCAGCAGCTTGCCATTACAGGGGGCTGGGACTGAAGCTTTCTTT. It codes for CASSLPLQGAGTEAFF. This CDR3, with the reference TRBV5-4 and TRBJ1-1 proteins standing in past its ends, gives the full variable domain ETGVTQSPTHLIKTRGQQVTLRCSSQSGHNTVSWYQQALGQGPQFIFQYYREEENGRGNFPPRFSGLQFPNYSSELNVNALELDDSALYLCASSLPLQGAGTEAFFGQGTRLTVV.